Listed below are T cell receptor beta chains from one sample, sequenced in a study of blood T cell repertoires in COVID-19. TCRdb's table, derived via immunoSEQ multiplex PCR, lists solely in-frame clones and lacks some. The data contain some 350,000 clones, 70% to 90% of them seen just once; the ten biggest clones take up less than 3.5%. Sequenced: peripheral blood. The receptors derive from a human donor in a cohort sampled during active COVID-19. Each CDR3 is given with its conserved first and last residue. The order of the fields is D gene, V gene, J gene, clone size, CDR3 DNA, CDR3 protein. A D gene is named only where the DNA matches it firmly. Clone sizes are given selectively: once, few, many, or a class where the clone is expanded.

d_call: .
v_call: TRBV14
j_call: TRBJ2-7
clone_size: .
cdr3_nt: TGTGCCAGCAGCCAAGGCTCAGGATACGAGCAGTACTTC
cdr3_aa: CASSQGSGYEQYF

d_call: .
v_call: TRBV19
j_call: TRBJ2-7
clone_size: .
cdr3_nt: TGTGCCAGTAGTATCGGTTCCGGGAGCTCCTACGAGCAGTACTTC
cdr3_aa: CASSIGSGSSYEQYF

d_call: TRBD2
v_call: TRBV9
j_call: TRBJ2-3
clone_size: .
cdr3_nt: TGTGCCAGCAGCCCCCCGGCGGGGGGTGCTAGCACAGATACGCAGTATTTT
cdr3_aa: CASSPPAGGASTDTQYF

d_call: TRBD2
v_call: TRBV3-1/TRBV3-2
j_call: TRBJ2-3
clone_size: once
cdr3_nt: TGTGCCAGCAGCCCCCTGACTAGCGGAGCCACAGATACGCAGTATTTT
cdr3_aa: CASSPLTSGATDTQYF

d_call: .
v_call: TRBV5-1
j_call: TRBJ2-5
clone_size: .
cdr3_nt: TGCGCCAGCAGCTTGACAGGGAACCAAGAGACCCAGTACTTC
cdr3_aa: CASSLTGNQETQYF

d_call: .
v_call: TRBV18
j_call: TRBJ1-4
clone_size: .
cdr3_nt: TGTGCCAGCTCCCTCGGTCCTGGAAAACTGTTTTTT
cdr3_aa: CASSLGPGKLFF

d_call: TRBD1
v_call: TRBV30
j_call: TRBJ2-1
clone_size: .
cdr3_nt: TGTGCCTGGAACTGGGACAGGAGTAACAATGAGCAGTTCTTC
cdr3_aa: CAWNWDRSNNEQFF

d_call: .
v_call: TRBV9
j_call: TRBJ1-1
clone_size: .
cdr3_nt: TGTGCCAGCAGCGTAGATTTAACAGGTAAATATGAAGCTTTCTTT
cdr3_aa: CASSVDLTGKYEAFF

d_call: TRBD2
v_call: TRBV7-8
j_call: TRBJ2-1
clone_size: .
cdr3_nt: TGTGCCAGCAGCACCCCTTGGGAGGGGAGCTCCTACAATGAGCAGTTCTTC
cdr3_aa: CASSTPWEGSSYNEQFF

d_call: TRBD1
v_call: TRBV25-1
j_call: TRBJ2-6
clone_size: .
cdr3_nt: TGTGCCAGCAGTGAATTTGGGTCAGGGGGCTCTGGGGCCAACGTCCTGACTTTC
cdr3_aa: CASSEFGSGGSGANVLTF

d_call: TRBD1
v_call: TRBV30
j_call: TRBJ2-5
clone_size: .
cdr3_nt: TGTGCCTGGAGTCCGGGACAGGGGGCGCGGGAGACCCAGTACTTC
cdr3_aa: CAWSPGQGARETQYF

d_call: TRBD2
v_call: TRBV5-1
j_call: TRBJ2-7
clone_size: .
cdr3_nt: TGCGCCAGCAGCTTGCCGCGGACTAGTACCTACGAGCAGTACTTC
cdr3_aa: CASSLPRTSTYEQYF

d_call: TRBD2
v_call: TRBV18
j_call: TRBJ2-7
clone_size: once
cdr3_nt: TGTGCCAGCTCACCTTTGACTAGCGGGGGCGGAATCTACGAGCAGTACTTC
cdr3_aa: CASSPLTSGGGIYEQYF

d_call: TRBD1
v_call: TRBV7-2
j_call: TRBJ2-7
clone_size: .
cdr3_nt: TGTGCCAGCAGCTTAGGTGACAGGGGATACGAGCAGTACTTC
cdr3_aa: CASSLGDRGYEQYF

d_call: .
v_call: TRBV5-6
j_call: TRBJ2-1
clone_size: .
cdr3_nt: TGTGCCAGCATCACAGGTCCCCCCTCCTATAGCTCCTACAATGAGCAGTTCTTC
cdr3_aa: CASITGPPSYSSYNEQFF

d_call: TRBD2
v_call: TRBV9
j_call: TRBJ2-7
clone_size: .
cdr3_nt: TGTGCCAGCAGCGTAGCTGGCGGGGGTTTCTACGAGCAGTACTTC
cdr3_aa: CASSVAGGGFYEQYF

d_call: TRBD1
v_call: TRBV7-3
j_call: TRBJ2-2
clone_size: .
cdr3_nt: TGTGCCAGCAGCTTACCGTCAGGGGGCTTACCCGGGGAGCTGTTTTTT
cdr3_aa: CASSLPSGGLPGELFF

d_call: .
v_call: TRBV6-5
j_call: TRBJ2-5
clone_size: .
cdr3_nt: TGTGCCAGCAGGGGGACTCTCCAAGAGACCCAGTACTTC
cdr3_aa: CASRGTLQETQYF

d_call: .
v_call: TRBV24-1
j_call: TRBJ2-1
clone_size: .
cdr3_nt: TGTGCCACCAGTGCGGGCAGGGCCTACAATGAGCAGTTCTTC
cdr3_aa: CATSAGRAYNEQFF

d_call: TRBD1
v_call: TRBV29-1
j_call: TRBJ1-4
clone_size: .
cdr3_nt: TGCAGTTACAGGGGGCAGGGAGCTAATGAAAAACTGTTTTTT
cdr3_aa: CSYRGQGANEKLFF

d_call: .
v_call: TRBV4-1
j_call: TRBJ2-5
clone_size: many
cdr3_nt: TGCGCCAGCAGCCAAGGGGCGCAGGTTGAGACCCAGTACTTC
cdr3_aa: CASSQGAQVETQYF

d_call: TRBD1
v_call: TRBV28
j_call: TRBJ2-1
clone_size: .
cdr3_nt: TGTGCCAGCAGTCCACCCGGGACAGGAGAACCCTACAATGAGCAGTTCTTC
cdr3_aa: CASSPPGTGEPYNEQFF

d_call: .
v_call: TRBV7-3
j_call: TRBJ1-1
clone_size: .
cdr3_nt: TGTGCCAGCAGCCCCTCAAGCAGCGATAAAATTGAAGCTTTCTTT
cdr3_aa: CASSPSSSDKIEAFF

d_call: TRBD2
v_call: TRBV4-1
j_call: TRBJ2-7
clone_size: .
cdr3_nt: TGCGCCAGCAGCCAACGACTAGCGGGGGAGAAATACGAGCAGTACTTC
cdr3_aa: CASSQRLAGEKYEQYF

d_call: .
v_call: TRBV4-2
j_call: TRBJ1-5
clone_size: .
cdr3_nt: TGTGCCAGCAGCCAAGAAATTACGCGGGACAATCAGCCCCAGCATTTT
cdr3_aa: CASSQEITRDNQPQHF

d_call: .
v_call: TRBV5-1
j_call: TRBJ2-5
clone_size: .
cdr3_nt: TGCGCCAGCAGCTTGGGGCAGATTCCCTCCCAAGAGACCCAGTACTTC
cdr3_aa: CASSLGQIPSQETQYF

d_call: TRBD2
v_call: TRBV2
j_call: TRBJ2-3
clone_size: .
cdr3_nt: TGTGCCAGCAGTGTATTAGCGGGAGGGACGGATACGCAGTATTTT
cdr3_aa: CASSVLAGGTDTQYF

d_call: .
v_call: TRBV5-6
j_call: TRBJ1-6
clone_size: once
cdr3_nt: TGTGCCAGCAGCTTGGGGCAGGGGATCGGTTCACCCCTCCACTTT
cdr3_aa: CASSLGQGIGSPLHF

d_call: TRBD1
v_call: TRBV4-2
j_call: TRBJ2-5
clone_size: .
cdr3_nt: TGTGCCAGCAGCCGCGAACAGGACAGGGGATTTGGAGAGACCCAGTACTTC
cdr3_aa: CASSREQDRGFGETQYF

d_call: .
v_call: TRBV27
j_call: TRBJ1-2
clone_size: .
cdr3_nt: TGTGCCAGCAGTTTATACGCAGGTTACAATGGCTACACCTTC
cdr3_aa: CASSLYAGYNGYTF

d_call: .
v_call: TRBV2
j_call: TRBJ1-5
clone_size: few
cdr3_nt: TGTGCCAGCAATTCCAGGACAAATAGCAATCAGCCCCAGCATTTT
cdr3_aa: CASNSRTNSNQPQHF

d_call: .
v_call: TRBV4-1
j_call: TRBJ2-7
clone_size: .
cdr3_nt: TGCGCCAGCAGCCTGACCTCTAGCGACCGCTACGAGCAGTACTTC
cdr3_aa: CASSLTSSDRYEQYF

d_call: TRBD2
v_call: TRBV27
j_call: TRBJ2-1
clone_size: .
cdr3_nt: TGTGCCAGCAGTTTATTGGGGAGGGCCGTCGATGAGCAGTTCTTC
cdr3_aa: CASSLLGRAVDEQFF

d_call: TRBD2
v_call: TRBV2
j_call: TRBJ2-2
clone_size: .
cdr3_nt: TGTGCCAGTGGGTCCCAGCGGGGCCTCAGCACCGGGGAGCTGTTTTTT
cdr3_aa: CASGSQRGLSTGELFF

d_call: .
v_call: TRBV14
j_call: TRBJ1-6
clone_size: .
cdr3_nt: TGTGCCAGCAGCCAAGCCAGAGACTTAAACCCCAATTCACCCCTCCACTTT
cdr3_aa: CASSQARDLNPNSPLHF

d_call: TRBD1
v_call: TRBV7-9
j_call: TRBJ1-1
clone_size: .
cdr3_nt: TGTGCCAGCAGCTTAGGACAGGGGGCGAACACTGAAGCTTTCTTT
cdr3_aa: CASSLGQGANTEAFF

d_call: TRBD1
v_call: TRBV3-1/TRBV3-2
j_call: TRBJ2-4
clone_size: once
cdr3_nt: TGTGCCAGCAGCCTCCCGGGGGACAGGGAGGGGGAAATAGCCAAAAACATTCAGTACTTC
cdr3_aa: CASSLPGDREGEIAKNIQYF

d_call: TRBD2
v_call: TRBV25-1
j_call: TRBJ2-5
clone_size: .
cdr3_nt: TGTGCCAGCAGTAAGGCTAGCGGGAGTAGGGAGACCCAGTACTTC
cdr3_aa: CASSKASGSRETQYF

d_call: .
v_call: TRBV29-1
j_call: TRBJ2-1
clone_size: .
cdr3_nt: TGCAGCGTGGAGAGGAGATTCTCCTACAATGAGCAGTTCTTC
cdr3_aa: CSVERRFSYNEQFF

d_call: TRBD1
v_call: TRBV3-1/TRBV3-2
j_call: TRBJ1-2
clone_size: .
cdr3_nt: TGTGCCAGCAGCCAAGCAGACAGGGGACTCGCCCATGGCTACACCTTC
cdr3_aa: CASSQADRGLAHGYTF

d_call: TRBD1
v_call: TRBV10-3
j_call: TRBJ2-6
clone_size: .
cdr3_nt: TGTGCCATCAGTACTGGGACAGGGGTGATCGGCGTCCTGACTTTC
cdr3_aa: CAISTGTGVIGVLTF

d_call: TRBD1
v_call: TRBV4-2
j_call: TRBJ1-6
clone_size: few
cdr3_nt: TGTGCCAGCAGCCACTCCCCGGACAGGGGGCGTCCTCGGGGCTATAATTCACCCCTCCACTTT
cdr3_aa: CASSHSPDRGRPRGYNSPLHF

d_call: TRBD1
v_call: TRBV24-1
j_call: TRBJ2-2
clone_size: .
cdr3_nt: TGTGCCACCAGTGATGAGATGGACAGGTCGAACACCGGGGAGCTGTTTTTT
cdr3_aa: CATSDEMDRSNTGELFF

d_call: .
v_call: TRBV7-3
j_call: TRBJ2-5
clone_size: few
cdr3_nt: TGTGCCAGCAGCTCGAGACAGCCAACTGTGGGACTGGCAACCTTTCAAGAGACCCAGTACTTC
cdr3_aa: CASSSRQPTVGLATFQETQYF

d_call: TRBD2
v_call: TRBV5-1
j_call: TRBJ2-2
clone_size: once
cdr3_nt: TGCGCCAGCAGCTCTAGCGGGAACGTATATACCGGGGAGCTGTTTTTT
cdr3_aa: CASSSSGNVYTGELFF

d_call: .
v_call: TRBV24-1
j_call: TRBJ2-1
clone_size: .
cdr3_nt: TGTGCCACCAGTGATCCCCGTGGACTCGTTCACAATGAGCAGTTCTTC
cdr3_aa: CATSDPRGLVHNEQFF

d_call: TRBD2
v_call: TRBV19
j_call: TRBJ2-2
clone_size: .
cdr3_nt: TGTGCCAGTAAACTAGCGGAGGGGAGCACCGGGGAGCTGTTTTTT
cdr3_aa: CASKLAEGSTGELFF

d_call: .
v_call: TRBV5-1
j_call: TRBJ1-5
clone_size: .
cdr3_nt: TGCGCCAGCAGCTTGGCGGGGGATAGCAATCAGCCCCAGCATTTT
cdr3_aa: CASSLAGDSNQPQHF